This T cell receptor (beta chain) was identified during a study of beta chain features in type 1 diabetes. Expressed TCRB transcripts were sequenced after all isolated RNA was converted to cDNA. Using immunoSEQ multiplex PCR, the repertoire was profiled, and TCRdb retains in-frame clones only, with some absent. The top ten hold roughly 0.019% of the sample, which has about 370,000 clones, more than 13% seen once. Each donor gave one heparinised blood draw averaging approximately 100 mL. The study, taken as a whole, reports: TCRB repertoires of naive, central memory and Treg cells appeared more similar among patients than among healthy donors.

A remark on this clone: Its antigen is currently unknown.

CDR1 and CDR2 from the germline V gene are MNHEY and SMNVEV (reference sequence). CDR3 size: 14 residues. The germline V and J ends were trimmed by 3 bases and 7 bases, with 12 bases remaining between them. The chain carries TRBV27 and TRBJ1-4, with D perhaps matching TRBD1 (6 bases). This receptor was obtained from a woman under 30 in good health. Sequencing was done on a sample of naive CD4+ T cells from blood. CDR3 sequence (DNA): TGTGCCAGCAGTTTCGCCAGGGGCGGTGAAAAACTGTTTTTT. Its translation: CASSFARGGEKLFF.